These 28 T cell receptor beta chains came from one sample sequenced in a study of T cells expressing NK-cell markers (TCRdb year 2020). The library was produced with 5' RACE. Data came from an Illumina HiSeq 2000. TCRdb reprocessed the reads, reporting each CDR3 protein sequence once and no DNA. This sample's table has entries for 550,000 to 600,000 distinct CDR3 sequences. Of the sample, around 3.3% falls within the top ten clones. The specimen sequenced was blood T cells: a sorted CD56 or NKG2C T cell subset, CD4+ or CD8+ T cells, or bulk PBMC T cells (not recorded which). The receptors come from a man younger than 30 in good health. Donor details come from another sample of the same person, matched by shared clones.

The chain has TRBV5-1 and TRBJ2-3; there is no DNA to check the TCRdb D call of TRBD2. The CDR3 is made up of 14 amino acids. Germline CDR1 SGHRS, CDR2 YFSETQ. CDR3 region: CASRLLAGKDTQYF.

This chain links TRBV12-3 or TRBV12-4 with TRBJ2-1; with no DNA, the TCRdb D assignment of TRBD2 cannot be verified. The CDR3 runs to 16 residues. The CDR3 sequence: CASRKKGYGSTHEQFF.

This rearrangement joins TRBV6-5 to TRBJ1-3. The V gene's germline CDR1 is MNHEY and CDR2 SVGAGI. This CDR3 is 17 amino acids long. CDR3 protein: CASSYYGSNDSGNTIYF.

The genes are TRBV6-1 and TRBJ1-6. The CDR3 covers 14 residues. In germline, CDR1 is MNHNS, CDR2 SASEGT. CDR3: CASSVRGYDSPLHF.

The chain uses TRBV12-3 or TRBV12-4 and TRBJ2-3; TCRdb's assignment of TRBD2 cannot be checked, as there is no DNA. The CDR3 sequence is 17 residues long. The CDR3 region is CASSHSGTSGPGDTQYF.

CDR3 sequence: CASSLIGILQETQYF. The chain has TRBV5-5 and TRBJ2-5. Germline lookup yields CDR1 SGHKS and CDR2 YYEKEE (reference sequence). The CDR3 has 15 amino acids.

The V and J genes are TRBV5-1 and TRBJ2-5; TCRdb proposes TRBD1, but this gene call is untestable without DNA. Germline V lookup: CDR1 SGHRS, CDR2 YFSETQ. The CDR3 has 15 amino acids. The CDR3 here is CASSYDSLGRETQYF.

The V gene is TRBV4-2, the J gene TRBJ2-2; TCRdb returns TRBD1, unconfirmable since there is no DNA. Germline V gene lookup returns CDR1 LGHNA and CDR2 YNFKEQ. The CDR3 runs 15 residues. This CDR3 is CASSQDLDRGRELFF.

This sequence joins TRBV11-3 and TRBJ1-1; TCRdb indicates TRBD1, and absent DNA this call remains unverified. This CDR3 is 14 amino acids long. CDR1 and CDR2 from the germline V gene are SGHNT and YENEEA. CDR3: CASSSPGVGTEAFF.

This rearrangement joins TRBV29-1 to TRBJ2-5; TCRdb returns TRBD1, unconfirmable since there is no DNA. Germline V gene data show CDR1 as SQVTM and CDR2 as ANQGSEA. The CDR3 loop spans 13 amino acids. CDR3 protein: CSARDRGFETQYF.

CDR3 in amino acids: CAWSVEWEQYF. V and J are TRBV30 and TRBJ2-7. The CDR3 spans 11 residues. Germline assignment: CDR1 GTSNPN and CDR2 SVGIG (reference sequence).

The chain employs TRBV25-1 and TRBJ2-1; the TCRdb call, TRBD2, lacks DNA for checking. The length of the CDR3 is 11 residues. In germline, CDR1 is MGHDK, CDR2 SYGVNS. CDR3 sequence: CASSAGRVQFF. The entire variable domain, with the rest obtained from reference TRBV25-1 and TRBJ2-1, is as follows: EADIYQTPRYLVIGTGKKITLECSQTMGHDKMYWYQQDPGMELHLIHYSYGVNSTEKGDLSSESTVSRIRTEHFPLTLESARPSHTSQYLCASSAGRVQFFGPGTRLTVL.

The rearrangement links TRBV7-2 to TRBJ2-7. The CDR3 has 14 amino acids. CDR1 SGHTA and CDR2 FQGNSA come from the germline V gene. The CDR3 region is CASSLGAEAYEQYF.

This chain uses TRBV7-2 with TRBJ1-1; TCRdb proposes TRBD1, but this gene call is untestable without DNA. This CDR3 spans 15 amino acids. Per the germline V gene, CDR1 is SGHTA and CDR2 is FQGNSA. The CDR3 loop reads CASSRRQAGNTEAFF.

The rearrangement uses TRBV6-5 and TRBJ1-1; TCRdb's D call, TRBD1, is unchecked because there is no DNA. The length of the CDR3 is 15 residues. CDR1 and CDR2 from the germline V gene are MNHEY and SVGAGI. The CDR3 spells CASSYSYRGGTEAFF.

This CDR3 is CSVSIAGIQETQYF. This sequence joins TRBV29-1 and TRBJ2-5; TCRdb's D call, TRBD2, is unchecked because there is no DNA. The CDR3 contains 14 residues. Germline CDR1 is SQVTM and CDR2 is ANQGSEA. Full variable domain (remainder filled in from reference TRBV29-1 and TRBJ2-5): SAVISQKPSRDICQRGTSLTIQCQVDSQVTMMFWYRQQPGQSLTLIATANQGSEATYESGFVIDKFPISRPNLTFSTLTVSNMSPEDSSIYLCSVSIAGIQETQYFGPGTRLLVL.

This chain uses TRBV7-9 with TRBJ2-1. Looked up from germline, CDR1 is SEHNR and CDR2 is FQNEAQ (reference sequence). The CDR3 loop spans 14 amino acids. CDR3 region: CASSLADPRDEQFF.

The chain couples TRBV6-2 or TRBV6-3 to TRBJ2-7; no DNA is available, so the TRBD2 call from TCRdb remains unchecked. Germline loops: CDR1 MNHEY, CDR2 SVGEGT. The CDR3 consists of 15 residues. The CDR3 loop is CASSGTSAATYEQYF.

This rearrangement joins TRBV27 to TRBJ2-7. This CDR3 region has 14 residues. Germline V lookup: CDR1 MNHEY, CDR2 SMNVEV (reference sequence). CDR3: CASGQGGRPYEQYF.

This chain's CDR3 is CASSLARGPVGIQYF. This sequence joins TRBV5-6 and TRBJ2-4; TCRdb's D gene call, TRBD2, goes unchecked for lack of DNA. This CDR3 has 15 residues. In germline, CDR1 is SGHDT, CDR2 YYEEEE.

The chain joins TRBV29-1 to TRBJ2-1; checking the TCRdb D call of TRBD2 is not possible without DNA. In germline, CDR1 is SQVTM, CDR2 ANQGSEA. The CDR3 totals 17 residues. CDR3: CSVEGLAGGSSYNEQFF.

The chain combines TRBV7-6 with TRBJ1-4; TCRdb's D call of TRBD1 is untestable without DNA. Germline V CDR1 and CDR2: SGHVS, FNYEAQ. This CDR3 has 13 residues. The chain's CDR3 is CASEGHGDEKLFF.

The CDR3 protein is CASSSIGIAGERNEQFF. V gene TRBV5-5 combines with J gene TRBJ2-1; the D gene TCRdb calls, TRBD2, cannot be checked with no DNA. CDR1 and CDR2 (germline): SGHKS, YYEKEE (reference sequence). CDR3 length: 17 amino acids.

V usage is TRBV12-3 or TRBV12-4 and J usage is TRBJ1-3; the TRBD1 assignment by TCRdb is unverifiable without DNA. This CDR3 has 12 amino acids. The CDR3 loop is CASDRGENTIYF.

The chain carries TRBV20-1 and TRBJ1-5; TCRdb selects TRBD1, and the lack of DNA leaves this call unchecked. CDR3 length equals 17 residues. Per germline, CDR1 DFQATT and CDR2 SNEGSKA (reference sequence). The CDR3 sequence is CSATRGVRGGSNQPQHF.

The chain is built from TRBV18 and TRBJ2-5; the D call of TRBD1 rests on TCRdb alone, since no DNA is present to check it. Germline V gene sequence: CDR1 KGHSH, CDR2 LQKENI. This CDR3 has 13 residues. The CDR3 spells CASSPPRGETQYF.

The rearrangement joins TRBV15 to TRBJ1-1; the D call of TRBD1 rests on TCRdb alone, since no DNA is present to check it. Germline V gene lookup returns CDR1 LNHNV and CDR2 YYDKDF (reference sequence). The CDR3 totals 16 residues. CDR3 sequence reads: CATSGYFGQGGTEAFF.

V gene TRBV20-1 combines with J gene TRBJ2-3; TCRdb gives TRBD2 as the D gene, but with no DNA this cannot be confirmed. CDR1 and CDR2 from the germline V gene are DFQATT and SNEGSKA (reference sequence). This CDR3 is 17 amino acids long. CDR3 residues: CSAIRGGSGGQKDTQYF.